This T cell receptor (beta chain) emerged from a study of blood T cell repertoires in COVID-19. Study-wide context: Sites across the United States, Italy and Spain contributed samples from acute and convalescent COVID-19. T cells, B-cell-depleted T cells, or PBMCs provided the cDNA or gDNA that served as material.

The germline V and J ends were trimmed by 6 bases and 2 bases, with 7 bases remaining between them. The CDR3 spans 11 residues. Germline V gene lookup returns CDR1 SQVTM and CDR2 ANQGSEA. Here immunoSEQ multiplex PCR was the method, and the copy in TCRdb shows in-frame clones only, minus some. Counted here are around 99,000 clones, over 80% occurring once; the ten biggest clones make up roughly 1.2%. The sequence came from a woman in her 30s with acute or convalescent COVID-19. This chain links TRBV29-1 with TRBJ1-2; no clear D gene. The source material was peripheral blood. CDR3 region: CSVLANYGYTF. CDR3 nucleotides: TGCAGCGTGCTGGCAAACTATGGCTACACCTTC.